This T cell receptor (beta chain) stems from a study of early T cells in non-severe SARS-CoV-2 infection. Trimming removed 7 bases from V and 0 bases from J; junction bases left unmatched: 5. Germline-derived CDR1 and CDR2 are MNHEY and SVGEGT. This CDR3 has 15 residues. Researchers attached unique molecular identifiers to individual cDNA molecules. One entry per CDR3 protein, called by TCRdb with MiXCR from the 5' RACE reads. This table holds more than 50,000 distinct CDR3 sequences, about 9.3% found once. This clonotype was sampled from an adult who was a healthcare worker with PCR-confirmed SARS-CoV-2 infection or an uninfected control (not recorded which). Input material: whole blood. The V call is TRBV6-2 or TRBV6-3, the J call TRBJ2-1; 8 bases are a match to TRBD2. CDR3 region: CASTNGGASYNEQFF. The DNA for the CDR3 is TGTGCCAGCACCAACGGGGGGGCCTCCTACAATGAGCAGTTCTTC.